This TCR beta chain stems from a study of T cells in Graves' hyperthyroidism and ophthalmopathy. Amplified TCR beta CDR3 regions derived from RNA transcripts. The primer set for the first-round RT-PCR of the TCR CDR3 was HTBI. TCRdb fed the multiplex PCR reads into MiXCR, producing one record per CDR3 protein. The data show fewer than 350,000 distinct CDR3 sequences, less than 15% seen once. This clonotype has a handful of counts. The authors took PBMCs from 10 ml fresh peripheral blood. The CDR3 sequence is 15 residues long. CDR1 is LGHNA, CDR2 YSLEER, per germline. Trimming stripped 0 bases from V and 4 bases from J, with 10 bases between.

This receptor was taken from a woman aged 25 to 39 with Graves' hyperthyroidism that later progressed to Graves' ophthalmopathy. This rearrangement joins TRBV4-3 to TRBJ2-1; D is undetermined. Sequenced: blood. CDR3 nucleotides: TGCGCCAGCAGCCAAGATTGGGCCGGATACAATGAGCAGTTCTTC. Translated: CASSQDWAGYNEQFF.